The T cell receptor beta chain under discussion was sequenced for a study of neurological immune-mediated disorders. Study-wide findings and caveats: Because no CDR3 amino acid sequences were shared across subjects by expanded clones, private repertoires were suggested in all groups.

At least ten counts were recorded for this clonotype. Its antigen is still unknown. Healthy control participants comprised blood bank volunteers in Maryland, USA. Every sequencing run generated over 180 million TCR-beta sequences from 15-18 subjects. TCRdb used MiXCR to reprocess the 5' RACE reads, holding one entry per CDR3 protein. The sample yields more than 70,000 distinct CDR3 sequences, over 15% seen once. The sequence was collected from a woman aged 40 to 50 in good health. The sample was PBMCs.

The CDR3 DNA follows: TGCAGTGCTAGAACCCTGGGGACCGGGACAGATACGCAGTATTTT. Its translation: CSARTLGTGTDTQYF. The chain is built from TRBV20-1 and TRBJ2-3; perhaps D is TRBD1 or TRBD2 (5 bases each). CDR1 and CDR2 from the germline V gene are DFQATT and SNEGSKA (reference sequence). Trimming stripped 2 bases from V and 3 bases from J, with 15 bases between. The CDR3 has 15 amino acids.